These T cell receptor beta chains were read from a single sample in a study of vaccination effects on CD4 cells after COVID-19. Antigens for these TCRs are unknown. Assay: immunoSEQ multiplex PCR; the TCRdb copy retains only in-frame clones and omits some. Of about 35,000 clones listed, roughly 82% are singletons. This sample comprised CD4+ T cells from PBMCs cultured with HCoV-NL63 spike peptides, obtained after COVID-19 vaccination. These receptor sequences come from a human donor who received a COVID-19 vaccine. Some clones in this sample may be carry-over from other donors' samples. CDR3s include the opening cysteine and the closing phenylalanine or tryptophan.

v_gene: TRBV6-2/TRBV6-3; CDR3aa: CASSLAEYEQFF
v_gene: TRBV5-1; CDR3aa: CASSWTSGEYNEQFF
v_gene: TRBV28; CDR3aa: CASSPDNNQPQHF
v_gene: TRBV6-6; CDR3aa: CASSYASGGAKETQYF
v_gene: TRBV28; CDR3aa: CASSGRDRGPDGYTF
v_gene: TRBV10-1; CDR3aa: CASPRSFRLQFTGELFF
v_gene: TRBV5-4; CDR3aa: CATAAGYNSPLHF
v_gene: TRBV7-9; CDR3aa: CASSGLVKGHTIYF
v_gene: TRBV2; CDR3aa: CASSSQGYPSTNYGYTF
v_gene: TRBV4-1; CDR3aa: CASSQADRGDQPQHF
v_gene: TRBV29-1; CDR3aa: CSVTEEGNQPQHF
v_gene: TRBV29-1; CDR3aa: CSVERVRTDTQYF
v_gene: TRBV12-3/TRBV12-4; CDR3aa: CASSARQIRYTF
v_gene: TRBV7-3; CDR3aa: CASSHRKGAGNTIYF
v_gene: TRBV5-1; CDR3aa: CASSFQTAEGAEAFF
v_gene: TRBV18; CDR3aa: CASSPNRGRGETQYF
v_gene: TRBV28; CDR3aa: CASSLRLGTFQETQYF
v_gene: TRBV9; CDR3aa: CASNSAGLSREKLFF